This TCR beta chain stems from a study of control samples from healthy donors and cancer patients. CDR1 and CDR2 from the germline V gene are MDHEN and SYDVKM. With 5 bases removed from V and 0 bases from J, the gap between germline ends came to 11 bases. This CDR3 contains 15 residues. Sequenced by immunoSEQ multiplex PCR; TCRdb stores in-frame clones only, minus some. Among roughly 190,000 clones, roughly 91% were seen once, and the ten largest hold about 1.4%. The sequence derives from a woman in her twenties or thirties in good health. The material sequenced was blood. The chain couples TRBV28 to TRBJ1-3; a weak D match, TRBD1 (6 bases). The CDR3 DNA follows: TGTGCCAGCAGTGAAGGGGGGAGCTCTGGAAACACCATATATTTT. The encoded protein is CASSEGGSSGNTIYF.